Shown below are 27 T cell receptor beta chains from a single sample sequenced in a study of blood T cells in healthy people across ages. A second roughly 6 to 12 cycle PCR used barcoded and J-beta primers. TCRdb reanalysed the 5' RACE reads using MiXCR and keeps one entry per CDR3 protein. The table shows about 800,000 distinct CDR3 sequences, with over 45% occurring only once. Material: blood. Every receptor here comes from a man in his thirties or forties in good health.

This clonotype was recorded a few times. The rearrangement links TRBV6-2 or TRBV6-3 to TRBJ2-5, with 8 bases fitting TRBD1. Losses at the gene ends were 5 bases for V and 11 bases for J; bases not matched to a gene: 16. Germline V gene lookup returns CDR1 MNHEY and CDR2 SVGEGT. CDR3 length: 15 amino acids. This chain's CDR3 is CASSPPGTGEREQYF. The CDR3 nucleotides read TGTGCCAGCAGTCCCCCCGGGACAGGTGAGAGGGAGCAGTACTTC.

Only one count was recorded for this clonotype. This chain links TRBV20-1 with TRBJ2-5; a weak D match, TRBD1 (6 bases). Trimming took 1 base from V and 0 from J, leaving 9 bases between them. Looked up from germline, CDR1 is DFQATT and CDR2 is SNEGSKA (reference sequence). This CDR3 spans 14 amino acids. This chain's CDR3 is CSARGQDDQETQYF. The DNA for the CDR3 is TGCAGTGCTAGAGGACAGGACGACCAAGAGACCCAGTACTTC.

The chain uses TRBV20-1 and TRBJ1-2; D unclear. This CDR3 is 11 amino acids long. CDR1 is DFQATT and CDR2 is SNEGSKA in the germline V gene (reference sequence). The CDR3, as DNA: TGCAGCGTATCGGACCGCTATGGCTACACCTTC. Translating gives CSVSDRYGYTF.

The chain uses TRBV2 and TRBJ2-7, with D perhaps TRBD1 (6 bases). CDR3 length: 11 residues. V was shortened by 8 bases and J by 3 bases, with 8 bases between the two germline ends. The germline V gene has CDR1 SNHLY and CDR2 FYNNEI. As DNA, the CDR3 is TGTGCCAGCGGGGGCATCTACGAGCAGTACTTC. Protein: CASGGIYEQYF. The variable domain in full, completed from reference TRBV2 and TRBJ2-7, reads EPEVTQTPSHQVTQMGQEVILRCVPISNHLYFYWYRQILGQKVEFLVSFYNNEISEKSEIFDDQFSVERPDGSNFTLKIRSTKLEDSAMYFCASGGIYEQYFGPGTRLTVT.

This clonotype was seen a handful of times. J is TRBJ2-3 and V is TRBV27; 12 nucleotides agree with TRBD1. The germline gives CDR1 MNHEY, CDR2 SMNVEV (reference sequence). The CDR3 is 17 amino acids. The trim removed 5 bases at V and 4 bases at J, leaving 10 bases unmatched. As DNA, the CDR3 is TGTGCCAGCAGTACTCTCCGGGGACAGGGGGCTTCAGATACGCAGTATTTT. Protein sequence: CASSTLRGQGASDTQYF.

This clonotype was recorded many times. This sequence joins TRBV7-2 and TRBJ2-7, with 7 bases lining up with TRBD1. The junction had 5 bases not matched to a gene; V was cut back by 5 bases and J by 1 base. This CDR3 is 14 amino acids long. Germline V gene lookup returns CDR1 SGHTA and CDR2 FQGNSA. CDR3 region: CASSLRDSSYEQYF. CDR3 sequence (DNA): TGTGCCAGCAGCCTCCGGGACAGTTCCTACGAGCAGTACTTC.

Only a few counts were recorded for this clonotype. CDR3 loop: CSVLAVEKYNEQFF. The DNA for the CDR3 is TGCAGCGTGTTAGCGGTAGAGAAATACAATGAGCAGTTCTTC. This chain connects TRBV29-1 to TRBJ2-1, with a weak D call TRBD2 (6 bases). Germline CDR1 and CDR2: SQVTM and ANQGSEA. The CDR3 spans 14 residues. V was shortened by 6 bases and J by 4 bases, with 16 bases between the two germline ends.

The rearrangement links TRBV5-5 to TRBJ2-1; tentative D call: TRBD2 (7 bases). Trimming left V 0 bases short and J 7 bases short, with 20 bases between. The CDR3 runs 17 residues. Germline assignment: CDR1 SGHKS and CDR2 YYEKEE (reference sequence). In nucleotides, the CDR3 is TGTGCCAGCAGCTTGGGGCCCGGGGGGCCTAATTTGAATGAGCAGTTCTTC. Translated: CASSLGPGGPNLNEQFF. Together with reference TRBV5-5 and TRBJ2-1, the CDR3 gives the full variable domain: DAGVTQSPTHLIKTRGQQVTLRCSPISGHKSVSWYQQVLGQGPQFIFQYYEKEERGRGNFPDRFSARQFPNYSSELNVNALLLGDSALYLCASSLGPGGPNLNEQFFGPGTRLTVL.

This clonotype was counted a few times. V is TRBV6-1 and J is TRBJ2-4; perhaps TRBD2 as D (6 bases). The J call may be faulty, since TRBJ2-5 better matches the DNA end. CDR3 length equals 15 residues. CDR1 is MNHNS, CDR2 SASEGT, per germline. The CDR3 bases are TGTGCCAGCAGTGACTCTCGCGGGGTTGGGGAGACCCAGTACTTC. The encoded protein is CASSDSRGVGETQYF.

This clonotype was recorded a few times. The chain is built from TRBV6-1 and TRBJ1-2, with D hard to call. The CDR3 length is 13 residues. Germline values: CDR1 MNHNS, CDR2 SASEGT. V lost 4 bases to trimming and J lost 1 base, with 7 bases between them. CDR3 nucleotides: TGTGCCAGCAGTGTAGGAAATAACTATGGCTACACCTTC. Translated: CASSVGNNYGYTF.

In this sample, this clonotype turned up a few times. CDR3 nucleotides: TGCAGCGTCACCCTTCGCGGGTCCTACGAGCAGTACTTC. Its protein product is CSVTLRGSYEQYF. The rearrangement links TRBV29-1 to TRBJ2-7; TRBD2 might be the D (5 bases). The CDR3 contains 13 residues. From germline, CDR1 is SQVTM and CDR2 ANQGSEA. The V gene lost 6 bases and the J gene lost 1 base, with 13 bases spanning the gap.

The sample holds a few counts of this clonotype. The chain links TRBV9 to TRBJ2-4; no firm D call. The J call may not be correct, given that the DNA end is closer to TRBJ2-7. The CDR3 is 14 amino acids. Germline V gene sequence: CDR1 SGDLS, CDR2 YYNGEE. The CDR3 loop is CASSVAYYLGEQYF. For the CDR3, the DNA is TGTGCCAGCAGCGTAGCGTACTACCTCGGCGAGCAGTACTTC.

This clonotype has more than one count but fewer than ten. The chain uses TRBV6-6 and TRBJ1-1, with a possible D match to TRBD1 (6 bases). The germline V gene encodes CDR1 MNHNY and CDR2 SVGAGI (reference sequence). V was cut by 7 bases and J by 7 bases, with 13 bases left in between. The CDR3 totals 12 residues. In DNA form, the CDR3 reads TGTGCCAGCACCAAAGGGGGGCGTGAAGCTTTCTTT. Protein: CASTKGGREAFF.

V gene TRBV10-3 combines with J gene TRBJ2-1; 10 nucleotides agree with TRBD2. The trim removed 2 bases at V and 3 bases at J, leaving 10 bases unmatched. From germline, CDR1 is ENHRY and CDR2 SYGVKD. This CDR3 contains 18 residues. The CDR3 DNA follows: TGTGCCATCAGTGAGCCCTTAGCTAGCGGGGGCCTCTACAATGAGCAGTTCTTC. Its protein is CAISEPLASGGLYNEQFF.

This clonotype was seen only a few times. The chain uses TRBV7-9 and TRBJ2-5, with TRBD2 identical over 8 bases. This CDR3 is built from 14 residues. The V and J ends lost 3 bases and 6 bases, in that order; junction bases with no gene match: 6. The V gene's germline CDR1 is SEHNR and CDR2 FQNEAQ (reference sequence). This chain's CDR3 is CASSFPGGRKTQYF. The CDR3 bases are TGTGCCAGCAGCTTCCCGGGAGGGCGGAAGACCCAGTACTTC.

This clonotype turned up a few times. V is TRBV4-3 and J is TRBJ2-7, with D possibly being TRBD2 (6 bases). The V end was cut by 0 bases, the J end by 0 bases, with 12 bases between. The germline V gene encodes CDR1 LGHNA and CDR2 YSLEER. The length of the CDR3 is 16 residues. The DNA for the CDR3 is TGCGCCAGCAGCCAAGAGTGGAACGGGGGCTCCTACGAGCAGTACTTC. It specifies CASSQEWNGGSYEQYF.

The J gene is TRBJ2-2, the V gene TRBV29-1; TRBD2 aligns across 8 bases. Germline V gives CDR1 SQVTM, CDR2 ANQGSEA. CDR3 length equals 14 residues. The ends lost 4 bases at V and 0 bases at J; junction bases unmatched: 1. In DNA form, the CDR3 reads TGCAGCGTTGTAGCGGGAACGAACACCGGGGAGCTGTTTTTT. The encoded protein is CSVVAGTNTGELFF.

There are many counts of this clonotype. J is TRBJ2-7 and V is TRBV7-3; D not resolved. This CDR3 comprises 13 residues. Per the germline V gene, CDR1 is SGHTA and CDR2 is FQGTGA. Trimming removed 6 bases at V and 1 base at J, with 10 bases between. In DNA form, the CDR3 reads TGTGCCAGCAGTCGCGGACCTTCCTACGAGCAGTACTTC. Its translation is CASSRGPSYEQYF.

The chain joins TRBV5-1 to TRBJ1-4; D unresolved. Germline V CDR1 and CDR2: SGHRS, YFSETQ. Trimming cost V 4 bases and J 7 bases, with 14 bases left between them. CDR3 length: 14 residues. DNA for the CDR3: TGCGCCAGCAGCCCCACCACAACGGTTGAAAAACTGTTTTTT. Protein sequence: CASSPTTTVEKLFF.

This clonotype was detected a few times. The chain carries TRBV6-2 or TRBV6-3 and TRBJ2-7; perhaps TRBD2 as D (5 bases). CDR3 size: 13 residues. V was clipped by 6 bases and J by 5 bases, with 14 bases between them. Germline V gene lookup returns CDR1 MNHEY and CDR2 SVGEGT. Here the CDR3 reads CASSRGSGNEQYF. CDR3 nucleotides: TGTGCCAGCAGCAGAGGTTCGGGAAACGAGCAGTACTTC.

V is TRBV20-1 and J is TRBJ2-5; D remains ambiguous. The ends were cut back, 2 bases at V and 11 bases at J, with 18 bases in the middle. Germline CDR1 and CDR2: DFQATT and SNEGSKA (reference sequence). There are 13 residues in the CDR3. The chain's CDR3 is CSARPKNGEEQYF. CDR3 sequence (DNA): TGCAGTGCTAGACCCAAGAACGGTGAAGAGCAGTACTTC.

The V gene is TRBV5-1, the J gene TRBJ1-1; possibly TRBD1 for D (6 bases). Deletions cut 6 bases from V and 5 bases from J, with 17 bases between. CDR1 and CDR2 from the germline V gene are SGHRS and YFSETQ. This CDR3 region has 14 residues. CDR3 sequence (DNA): TGCGCCAGCACGCTCCGTGGGGGGCAGACTGAAGCTTTCTTT. This sequence encodes CASTLRGGQTEAFF.

The chain joins TRBV5-6 to TRBJ2-3, with D hard to call. V was cut by 6 bases and J by 2 bases, with 10 bases left in between. Germline-derived CDR1 and CDR2 are SGHDT and YYEEEE. The length of the CDR3 is 13 residues. The CDR3 DNA reads TGTGCCAGCATTCGTCAGGTCACAGATACGCAGTATTTT. Translating gives CASIRQVTDTQYF.

V and J are TRBV5-1 and TRBJ2-3, with 8 bases matching TRBD2. The CDR3 loop spans 15 amino acids. Germline lookup yields CDR1 SGHRS and CDR2 YFSETQ. Losses at the gene ends were 4 bases for V and 4 bases for J; bases not matched to a gene: 8. In DNA, the CDR3 is TGCGCCAGCAGCGCCATCGGGGGGGCTTCAGATACGCAGTATTTT. It codes for CASSAIGGASDTQYF.

V and J are TRBV2 and TRBJ1-2; TRBD1 agrees at 9 bases. The germline V gene has CDR1 SNHLY and CDR2 FYNNEI. The V segment lost 6 bases and the J segment 1 base; nucleotides outside the gene matches: 3. This CDR3 contains 14 residues. The CDR3 spells CASSTGGLNYGYTF. DNA for the CDR3: TGTGCCAGCAGCACAGGGGGCCTTAACTATGGCTACACCTTC.

This clonotype was observed at least ten times. The CDR3 nucleotides read TGTGCCAGCAGTTTATCTGGTAATGAGCAGTTCTTC. Its translation is CASSLSGNEQFF. This chain connects TRBV12-3 or TRBV12-4 to TRBJ2-1; D is unresolved. This CDR3 region has 12 residues. The ends were cut back, 2 bases at V and 7 bases at J, with 6 bases in the middle.

V and J are TRBV7-2 and TRBJ2-7; tentative D call: TRBD1 (5 bases). Per the germline V gene, CDR1 is SGHTA and CDR2 is FQGNSA. With 1 base removed from V and 6 bases from J, the gap between germline ends came to 13 bases. This CDR3 comprises 14 residues. CDR3 region: CASSLGGLSAEQYF. In nucleotides, the CDR3 is TGTGCCAGCAGCTTAGGGGGCCTAAGTGCCGAGCAGTACTTC. The variable domain in full, with the rest retrieved from reference TRBV7-2 and TRBJ2-7, is GAGVSQSPSNKVTEKGKDVELRCDPISGHTALYWYRQSLGQGLEFLIYFQGNSAPDKSGLPSDRFSAERTGGSVSTLTIQRTQQEDSAVYLCASSLGGLSAEQYFGPGTRLTVT.